Presented here are 7 T cell receptor beta chains from one specimen sequenced in a study of OX40 agonist ivuxolimab in advanced cancers. The table came from immunoSEQ multiplex PCR; TCRdb's copy has only in-frame clones and leaves some out. This table holds tens of thousands of clones, 60% to 80% found once. This material consisted of CD4+ or CD8+ T cells sorted from blood, taken in a trial of the OX40 agonist ivuxolimab. The origin of the receptors is an adult with an advanced solid tumor such as melanoma, head and neck, liver or kidney cancer.

The genes are TRBV28 and TRBJ1-5; D is unresolved. V shed 5 bases and J shed 7 bases, with 9 bases lying between them. CDR1 is MDHEN, CDR2 SYDVKM, per germline. The CDR3 is made up of 12 amino acids. The CDR3 sequence is CASSPPSQPQHF. The CDR3 DNA reads as TGTGCCAGCAGTCCCCCTTCGCAGCCCCAGCATTTT.

V gene TRBV27 combines with J gene TRBJ1-4, with TRBD1 matching 9 bases. The J segment lost 9 bases and the V segment lost 6 bases, leaving 8 bases of the junction unmatched. In germline, CDR1 is MNHEY, CDR2 SMNVEV (reference sequence). The CDR3 extends over 14 amino acids. The CDR3 sequence: CASRPKGQGQKLFF. The CDR3 DNA reads as TGTGCCAGCAGGCCAAAGGGACAGGGACAAAAACTGTTTTTT. Full variable domain (missing parts from reference TRBV27 and TRBJ1-4): EAQVTQNPRYLITVTGKKLTVTCSQNMNHEYMSWYRQDPGLGLRQIYYSMNVEVTDKGDVPEGYKVSRKEKRNFPLILESPSPNQTSLYFCASRPKGQGQKLFFGSGTQLSVL.

The J gene is TRBJ2-4, the V gene TRBV6-6; TRBD1 or TRBD2 may be the D gene (7 bases each). This CDR3 has 16 residues. The germline V and J ends were trimmed by 6 bases and 1 base, with 16 bases remaining between them. The germline CDR1 and CDR2 sequences are MNHNY and SVGAGI (reference sequence). The CDR3 DNA follows: TGTGCCAGCAGGACACCAGGGGGGGAGGCCAAAAACATTCAGTACTTC. It specifies CASRTPGGEAKNIQYF.

The V gene is TRBV6-6, the J gene TRBJ1-2; 8 nucleotides line up with TRBD1. V trimming: 5 bases; J trimming: 3 bases; junction bases outside the gene matches: 5. This CDR3 spans 14 amino acids. The germline CDR1 and CDR2 sequences are MNHNY and SVGAGI (reference sequence). The CDR3 DNA reads TGTGCCAGCAGTCCGACAGGGGACTACTATGGCTACACCTTC. It codes for CASSPTGDYYGYTF.

The chain carries TRBV5-1 and TRBJ2-2; 9 nucleotides match TRBD2. The CDR3 is made up of 18 amino acids. Germline V CDR1 and CDR2: SGHRS, YFSETQ. V lost 2 bases, J lost 1 base, and 9 bases stayed unmatched. In DNA, the CDR3 is TGCGCCAGCAGCTTAGACTGGCGGGGGGGCCGGAACACCGGGGAGCTGTTTTTT. Its translation: CASSLDWRGGRNTGELFF.

The genes are TRBV7-8 and TRBJ2-1; 13 bases match TRBD2. Germline V gene sequence: CDR1 SGHVS, CDR2 FQNEAQ. The CDR3 consists of 16 residues. V lost 3 bases to trimming and J lost 8 bases; unmatched junction nucleotides: 7. CDR3 protein: CASSFAGTSGAHEQFF. The CDR3 coding sequence is TGTGCCAGCAGCTTCGCCGGGACTAGCGGGGCCCATGAGCAGTTCTTC.

This chain connects TRBV7-3 to TRBJ2-5; 11 bases are a match to TRBD2. CDR3 size: 15 residues. The V gene's germline CDR1 is SGHTA and CDR2 FQGTGA. J was trimmed by 0 bases and V by 3 bases; bases with no gene match: 0. The CDR3: CASSFSGRDQETQYF. The CDR3 bases are TGTGCCAGCAGCTTTAGCGGGAGGGACCAAGAGACCCAGTACTTC.